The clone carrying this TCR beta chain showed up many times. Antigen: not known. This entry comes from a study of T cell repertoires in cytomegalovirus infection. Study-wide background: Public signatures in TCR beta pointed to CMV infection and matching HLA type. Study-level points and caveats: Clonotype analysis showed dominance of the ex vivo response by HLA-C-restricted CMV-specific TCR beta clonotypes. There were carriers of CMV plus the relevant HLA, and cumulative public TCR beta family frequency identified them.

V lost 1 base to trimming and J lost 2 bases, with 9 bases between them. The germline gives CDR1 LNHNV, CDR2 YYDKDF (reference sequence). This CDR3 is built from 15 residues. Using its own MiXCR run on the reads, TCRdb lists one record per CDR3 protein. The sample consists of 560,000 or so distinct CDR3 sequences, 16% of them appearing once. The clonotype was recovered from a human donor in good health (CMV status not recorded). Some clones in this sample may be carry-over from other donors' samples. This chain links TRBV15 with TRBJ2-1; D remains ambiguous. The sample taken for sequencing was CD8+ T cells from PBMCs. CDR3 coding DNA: TGTGCCACCAGCAGAGTTGTGAGTGCCTACAATGAGCAGTTCTTC. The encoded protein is CATSRVVSAYNEQFF.